Sequencing of this T cell receptor beta chain was carried out in a study of CD8 T cells in Susac syndrome. About the study: Patients with Susac syndrome were therapy-naive, taking corticosteroids, with some also receiving intravenous immunoglobulin, or taking intravenous immunoglobulin alone at the time their blood was drawn.

Negative isolation was applied to CD8+ and CD4+ T cells, and FACS enrichment was applied to TEMRA cells. cDNA came from approximately 0.5 to 1 ug RNA primed by random hexamers. One entry per CDR3 protein, called by TCRdb with MiXCR from the immunoSEQ multiplex PCR reads. This table holds about 100,000 distinct CDR3 sequences, 95% found once. With 6 bases removed from V and 3 bases from J, the gap between germline ends came to 17 bases. This CDR3 region has 15 residues. The gene calls are TRBV12-3 or TRBV12-4 and TRBJ2-5, with D perhaps matching TRBD2 (5 bases). Material: CD8+ T cells from PBMCs. The TCR originated in a human donor with Susac syndrome. Written as DNA, the CDR3 is TGTGCCAGCAGCAAAAGGGCCTCGGGGAAAGAGACCCAGTACTTC. It translates to CASSKRASGKETQYF.